This is a list of T cell receptor beta chains from one sample in a study of T cells after yellow fever vaccination. TCRdb re-derived calls from the 5' RACE reads in MiXCR, one entry per CDR3 protein. Counted here are hundreds of thousands of distinct CDR3 sequences, 21% occurring once; the ten biggest clones make up about 16%. Sequencing used PBMCs, obtained less than 25 days after the first yellow fever vaccination. All receptors derive from a man aged 18 to 35 who received the YFV17D yellow fever vaccine. Each CDR3 is given with its conserved first and last residue. A D gene is named only where the DNA matches it firmly. Clone size is stated in some rows and not others, as once, few, many or a class when expanded.

abundance: few; d_gene: -; j_gene: TRBJ1-5; v_gene: TRBV4-1; CDR3aa: CASSQERVNQPQHF; CDR3nt: TGCGCCAGCAGCCAAGAGAGAGTGAATCAGCCCCAGCATTTT
abundance: -; d_gene: TRBD1; j_gene: TRBJ2-1; v_gene: TRBV9; CDR3aa: CASSVRDRGDEQFF; CDR3nt: TGTGCCAGCAGCGTACGGGACAGAGGGGATGAGCAGTTCTTC
abundance: -; d_gene: -; j_gene: TRBJ2-1; v_gene: TRBV7-9; CDR3aa: CASSLGSGDWAYNEQFF; CDR3nt: TGTGCCAGCAGCTTAGGGAGCGGCGACTGGGCCTACAATGAGCAGTTCTTC
abundance: few; d_gene: -; j_gene: TRBJ1-2; v_gene: TRBV7-8; CDR3aa: CASNQGDVKSNYGYTF; CDR3nt: TGTGCCAGCAACCAAGGGGATGTCAAGTCCAACTATGGCTACACCTTC
abundance: few; d_gene: TRBD2; j_gene: TRBJ2-3; v_gene: TRBV11-2; CDR3aa: CASSSSLAGEMNF; CDR3nt: TGTGCCAGCAGCTCCTCACTAGCGGGGGAGATGAATTTT
abundance: -; d_gene: TRBD1; j_gene: TRBJ1-1; v_gene: TRBV7-2; CDR3aa: CASSWGQRRAFF; CDR3nt: TGTGCCAGCAGCTGGGGACAGCGGAGAGCTTTCTTT
abundance: -; d_gene: TRBD1; j_gene: TRBJ2-1; v_gene: TRBV15; CDR3aa: CATSGTDIRTGHNEQFF; CDR3nt: TGTGCCACCAGCGGGACGGATATTAGGACAGGACACAATGAGCAGTTCTTC
abundance: few; d_gene: -; j_gene: TRBJ2-2; v_gene: TRBV4-2; CDR3aa: CASSQEVEWGELFF; CDR3nt: TGTGCCAGCAGCCAAGAAGTAGAGTGGGGGGAGCTGTTTTTT
abundance: few; d_gene: -; j_gene: TRBJ1-1; v_gene: TRBV11-2; CDR3aa: CASSPGFGTEAFF; CDR3nt: TGTGCCAGCAGCCCCGGCTTCGGAACTGAAGCTTTCTTT
abundance: -; d_gene: -; j_gene: TRBJ2-3; v_gene: TRBV9; CDR3aa: CASSGVGDTQYF; CDR3nt: TGTGCCAGCAGCGGAGTAGGGGATACGCAGTATTTT
abundance: -; d_gene: -; j_gene: TRBJ1-5; v_gene: TRBV7-9; CDR3aa: CASSSERSTSNQLQHF; CDR3nt: TGTGCCAGCAGCTCCGAGAGAAGCACTAGCAATCAGCTCCAGCATTTT
abundance: few; d_gene: -; j_gene: TRBJ2-3; v_gene: TRBV7-9; CDR3aa: CASTPTADTQYF; CDR3nt: TGTGCCAGCACCCCGACGGCAGATACGCAGTATTTT
abundance: -; d_gene: -; j_gene: TRBJ2-2; v_gene: TRBV7-2; CDR3aa: CASSLDGTIFGELFF; CDR3nt: TGTGCCAGCAGCTTAGACGGGACAATCTTCGGGGAGCTGTTTTTT
abundance: few; d_gene: -; j_gene: TRBJ1-5; v_gene: TRBV18; CDR3aa: CASSTGGTNNNQPQHF; CDR3nt: TGTGCCAGCTCAACCGGGGGGACAAATAACAATCAGCCCCAGCATTTT
abundance: -; d_gene: -; j_gene: TRBJ1-6; v_gene: TRBV14; CDR3aa: CASSLGHTGYSPLHF; CDR3nt: TGTGCCAGCAGCCTGGGACACACCGGGTATTCACCCCTCCACTTT
abundance: -; d_gene: -; j_gene: TRBJ2-5; v_gene: TRBV28; CDR3aa: CASSSSGMQETQYF; CDR3nt: TGTGCCAGCAGTTCCAGTGGGATGCAAGAGACCCAGTACTTC
abundance: many; d_gene: TRBD2; j_gene: TRBJ2-1; v_gene: TRBV5-1; CDR3aa: CASSSGGPYNEQFF; CDR3nt: TGCGCCAGCAGCTCGGGGGGGCCGTACAATGAGCAGTTCTTC
abundance: -; d_gene: -; j_gene: TRBJ2-6; v_gene: TRBV19; CDR3aa: CAAGSGANVLTF; CDR3nt: TGTGCCGCGGGGTCAGGGGCCAACGTCCTGACTTTC
abundance: -; d_gene: TRBD2; j_gene: TRBJ2-5; v_gene: TRBV11-2; CDR3aa: CASSLRGRVGTSEETQYF; CDR3nt: TGTGCCAGCAGCTTACGAGGCAGGGTAGGAACTAGCGAAGAGACCCAGTACTTC
abundance: -; d_gene: -; j_gene: TRBJ2-5; v_gene: TRBV15; CDR3aa: CATSRHPGQPETQYF; CDR3nt: TGTGCCACCAGCAGACACCCCGGACAGCCAGAGACCCAGTACTTC
abundance: few; d_gene: -; j_gene: TRBJ2-5; v_gene: TRBV9; CDR3aa: CASSVSGLQETQYF; CDR3nt: TGTGCCAGCAGCGTATCAGGGTTACAAGAGACCCAGTACTTC
abundance: -; d_gene: -; j_gene: TRBJ1-1; v_gene: TRBV5-4; CDR3aa: CASSGGVTEAFF; CDR3nt: TGTGCCAGCAGTGGGGGGGTCACTGAAGCTTTCTTT
abundance: -; d_gene: TRBD1; j_gene: TRBJ2-6; v_gene: TRBV27; CDR3aa: CASSFGGRGLSGANVLTF; CDR3nt: TGTGCCAGCAGTTTCGGCGGCAGGGGGCTCTCTGGGGCCAACGTCCTGACTTTC
abundance: -; d_gene: -; j_gene: TRBJ2-3; v_gene: TRBV20-1; CDR3aa: CSARVGTTQSTDTQYF; CDR3nt: TGCAGTGCTAGAGTCGGAACTACCCAGAGCACAGATACGCAGTATTTT
abundance: few; d_gene: -; j_gene: TRBJ1-4; v_gene: TRBV5-1; CDR3aa: CASSLGTSGLFLNEKLFF; CDR3nt: TGCGCCAGCAGCTTGGGCACCTCAGGTCTTTTTTTGAATGAAAAACTGTTTTTT
abundance: few; d_gene: -; j_gene: TRBJ1-6; v_gene: TRBV4-1; CDR3aa: CASSLIRAGEDSPLHF; CDR3nt: TGCGCCAGCAGCCTAATCCGAGCAGGAGAGGATTCACCCCTCCACTTT
abundance: -; d_gene: -; j_gene: TRBJ2-2; v_gene: TRBV7-3; CDR3aa: CASSLTGAGELFF; CDR3nt: TGTGCCAGCAGCTTAACGGGGGCCGGGGAGCTGTTTTTT
abundance: -; d_gene: -; j_gene: TRBJ2-3; v_gene: TRBV12-3/TRBV12-4; CDR3aa: CASRRENTQYF; CDR3nt: TGTGCCAGCAGACGGGAGAATACGCAGTATTTT
abundance: -; d_gene: -; j_gene: TRBJ2-5; v_gene: TRBV10-3; CDR3aa: CAISDPPRGETQYF; CDR3nt: TGTGCCATCAGTGACCCCCCCCGGGGGGAGACCCAGTACTTC
abundance: once; d_gene: -; j_gene: TRBJ1-1; v_gene: TRBV5-1; CDR3aa: CASSLYSESEAFF; CDR3nt: TGCGCCAGCAGCTTGTACTCCGAATCTGAAGCTTTCTTT
abundance: -; d_gene: -; j_gene: TRBJ1-2; v_gene: TRBV24-1; CDR3aa: CATEDNNYGYTF; CDR3nt: TGTGCCACCGAAGACAATAACTATGGCTACACCTTC
abundance: few; d_gene: -; j_gene: TRBJ2-5; v_gene: TRBV6-5; CDR3aa: CASSYWQGLQETQYF; CDR3nt: TGTGCCAGCAGTTACTGGCAGGGGCTACAAGAGACCCAGTACTTC
abundance: -; d_gene: -; j_gene: TRBJ2-6; v_gene: TRBV6-1; CDR3aa: CASKLQISGANVLTF; CDR3nt: TGTGCCAGCAAGCTACAGATCTCTGGGGCCAACGTCCTGACTTTC
abundance: -; d_gene: TRBD1; j_gene: TRBJ1-2; v_gene: TRBV4-1; CDR3aa: CASSPAGQGRSFDYGYTF; CDR3nt: TGCGCCAGCAGCCCTGCAGGACAGGGGAGGTCTTTTGACTATGGCTACACCTTC
abundance: -; d_gene: -; j_gene: TRBJ2-1; v_gene: TRBV7-3; CDR3aa: CASSLRGSGGYNEQFF; CDR3nt: TGTGCCAGCAGCTTAAGGGGTAGCGGAGGATACAATGAGCAGTTCTTC
abundance: -; d_gene: -; j_gene: TRBJ2-2; v_gene: TRBV20-1; CDR3aa: CSARDRVFAGELFF; CDR3nt: TGCAGTGCTAGAGACAGGGTTTTTGCCGGGGAGCTGTTTTTT
abundance: -; d_gene: -; j_gene: TRBJ1-6; v_gene: TRBV9; CDR3aa: CASSPRMGDSPLHF; CDR3nt: TGTGCCAGCAGCCCTCGAATGGGAGATTCACCCCTCCACTTT
abundance: few; d_gene: -; j_gene: TRBJ1-5; v_gene: TRBV4-1; CDR3aa: CASSQGTGSRNQPQHF; CDR3nt: TGCGCCAGCAGCCAAGGCACAGGGAGTCGCAATCAGCCCCAGCATTTT
abundance: -; d_gene: -; j_gene: TRBJ1-1; v_gene: TRBV6-5; CDR3aa: CASSYSQVGIASTEAFF; CDR3nt: TGTGCCAGCAGTTACTCGCAGGTGGGCATTGCGTCCACTGAAGCTTTCTTT
abundance: -; d_gene: -; j_gene: TRBJ2-2; v_gene: TRBV18; CDR3aa: CASSPQGTSNTGELFF; CDR3nt: TGTGCCAGCTCACCTCAGGGGACTTCGAACACCGGGGAGCTGTTTTTT
abundance: -; d_gene: -; j_gene: TRBJ2-1; v_gene: TRBV6-5; CDR3aa: CASSHDPYNEQFF; CDR3nt: TGTGCCAGCAGTCACGACCCCTACAATGAGCAGTTCTTC
abundance: -; d_gene: -; j_gene: TRBJ1-2; v_gene: TRBV12-3/TRBV12-4; CDR3aa: CASSADRLQLYGYTF; CDR3nt: TGTGCCAGCAGTGCGGACCGTTTACAGCTTTATGGCTACACCTTC
abundance: few; d_gene: -; j_gene: TRBJ2-1; v_gene: TRBV2; CDR3aa: CASSEQGGGEQFF; CDR3nt: TGTGCCAGCAGTGAACAGGGGGGAGGTGAGCAGTTCTTC
abundance: few; d_gene: -; j_gene: TRBJ2-3; v_gene: TRBV20-1; CDR3aa: CSARGPASTDTQYF; CDR3nt: TGCAGTGCTAGAGGCCCAGCGAGCACAGATACGCAGTATTTT
abundance: few; d_gene: -; j_gene: TRBJ2-1; v_gene: TRBV6-1; CDR3aa: CASKIQVSLDEQFF; CDR3nt: TGTGCCAGCAAAATACAGGTGTCGTTGGATGAGCAGTTCTTC
abundance: few; d_gene: -; j_gene: TRBJ2-1; v_gene: TRBV11-2; CDR3aa: CASSLNPPYNEQFF; CDR3nt: TGTGCCAGCAGCTTGAACCCCCCCTACAATGAGCAGTTCTTC
abundance: few; d_gene: -; j_gene: TRBJ2-1; v_gene: TRBV29-1; CDR3aa: CSVGPGDNEQFF; CDR3nt: TGCAGCGTTGGCCCCGGAGACAATGAGCAGTTCTTC
abundance: few; d_gene: TRBD2; j_gene: TRBJ2-5; v_gene: TRBV9; CDR3aa: CASSVGGRRETQYF; CDR3nt: TGTGCCAGCAGCGTAGGCGGGAGGCGGGAGACCCAGTACTTC
abundance: few; d_gene: TRBD2; j_gene: TRBJ2-1; v_gene: TRBV5-1; CDR3aa: CASNPTGTSGYNEQFF; CDR3nt: TGCGCCAGCAATCCAACCGGGACTAGCGGATACAATGAGCAGTTCTTC
abundance: -; d_gene: -; j_gene: TRBJ2-3; v_gene: TRBV5-1; CDR3aa: CASSFEWGVTSTDTQYF; CDR3nt: TGCGCCAGCAGCTTTGAATGGGGAGTGACTAGCACAGATACGCAGTATTTT